A single sample is the source of the 16 T cell receptor beta chains below, sequenced in a study of post-analysis software for immune sequencing data. Findings and limits, study-wide: Elevated frequency relative to controls characterized roughly five TRBV segments in patients, TRBV5-6, TRBV5-1 and TRBV20-1 among them.

Researchers reported that TCR beta cDNA libraries carried unique molecular identifiers. One entry per CDR3 protein, called by TCRdb with MiXCR from the PCR reads. This table has about 380,000 distinct CDR3 sequences, about a third appearing once. No antigen has been assigned to these receptors. Input material: blood. The origin of the receptors is a girl under 18 with multiple sclerosis.

This sequence joins TRBV29-1 and TRBJ2-7; tentative D call: TRBD2 (5 bases). CDR1 is SQVTM and CDR2 is ANQGSEA in the germline V gene. Trimming removed 5 bases from V and 1 base from J, with 33 bases in between. The CDR3 covers 20 residues. The CDR3 DNA is TGCAGCGTTTCTTTTGTTCAGTATGACCACCGGGGTGCTCTATCCTACGAGCAGTACTTC. Translated, it gives CSVSFVQYDHRGALSYEQYF.

This clonotype appeared a few times. The J gene is TRBJ1-6, the V gene TRBV3-1, with TRBD1 matching over 9 bases. V shed 6 bases, J shed 7 bases, and the junction held 4 bases outside the gene matches. The germline CDR1 and CDR2 sequences are LGHDT and YNNKEL (reference sequence). CDR3 length: 14 amino acids. CDR3 protein: CASRTGTGNSPLHF. DNA of the CDR3: TGTGCCAGCAGAACCGGGACAGGGAATTCACCCCTCCACTTT. The full variable domain, in which reference TRBV3-1 and TRBJ1-6 provide the parts outside the CDR3, is DTAVSQTPKYLVTQMGNDKSIKCEQNLGHDTMYWYKQDSKKFLKIMFSYNNKELIINETVPNRFSPKSPDKAHLNLHINSLELGDSAVYFCASRTGTGNSPLHFGNGTRLTVT.

V and J are TRBV28 and TRBJ1-1; D not certain. Trimming shortened V by 3 bases and J by 5 bases, and 13 bases separated the two germline ends. From germline, CDR1 is MDHEN and CDR2 SYDVKM. This CDR3 spans 14 amino acids. The CDR3 here is CASSFPGWATEAFF. The CDR3 nucleotides read TGTGCCAGCAGTTTTCCGGGGTGGGCAACTGAAGCTTTCTTT.

This clonotype appeared once. V gene TRBV6-1 combines with J gene TRBJ1-1, with a weak D call TRBD1 (5 bases). Germline CDR1 is MNHNS and CDR2 is SASEGT. The CDR3 contains 13 residues. V was trimmed by 4 bases and J by 5 bases, leaving 11 bases between them. In nucleotides, the CDR3 is TGTGCCAGCAGTGTTTCAGGGTTAACTGAAGCTTTCTTT. Translating gives CASSVSGLTEAFF.

This clonotype was seen a handful of times. This chain joins TRBV7-2 and TRBJ2-7; no reliable D call. The CDR3 length is 12 residues. V gave up 4 bases and J gave up 6 bases, with 10 bases separating them. Germline CDR1 is SGHTA and CDR2 is FQGNSA. The CDR3 DNA sequence: TGTGCCAGCAGCTGGGTTGACTTCGAGCAGTACTTC. This encodes CASSWVDFEQYF.

This clonotype was detected only a few times. The chain carries TRBV6-6 and TRBJ2-5; 8 bases are a match to TRBD1. CDR1 and CDR2 from the germline V gene are MNHNY and SVGAGI (reference sequence). Losses at the gene ends were 6 bases for V and 5 bases for J; bases not matched to a gene: 8. The CDR3 length is 14 residues. DNA of the CDR3: TGTGCCAGCAGCTACGACAGGGGTGGCGAGACCCAGTACTTC. This codes for CASSYDRGGETQYF.

This clonotype has more than one count but fewer than ten. This chain uses TRBV20-1 with TRBJ1-5; D perhaps matches TRBD1 (5 bases). Germline V CDR1 and CDR2: DFQATT, SNEGSKA (reference sequence). The V end lost 5 bases, the J end lost 0 bases, and 17 bases lay between the germline ends. This CDR3 is 16 amino acids long. In DNA, the CDR3 is TGCAGTGCTGTCCTGGGACGGACTTATAGCAATCAGCCCCAGCATTTT. Encoded protein: CSAVLGRTYSNQPQHF.

The CDR3 sequence: CASSPQRGSANEQFF. CDR3 in DNA: TGTGCCAGCAGCCCCCAGAGGGGTAGCGCCAATGAGCAGTTCTTC. The chain combines TRBV3-1 with TRBJ2-1, with D perhaps matching TRBD1 or TRBD2 (5 bases each). Germline V CDR1 and CDR2: LGHDT, YNNKEL (reference sequence). V gave up 4 bases and J gave up 6 bases, with 16 bases separating them. This CDR3 has 15 amino acids.

The table lists this clonotype with a few counts. V and J are TRBV4-3 and TRBJ2-3; TRBD1 agrees at 12 bases. CDR3 length equals 17 residues. CDR1 is LGHNA and CDR2 is YSLEER in the germline V gene. Trimming at V came to 0 bases and at J to 3 bases, leaving 4 bases not matched to a gene. DNA of the CDR3: TGCGCCAGCAGCCAAGATACGGGACAGGGGGCGACAGATACGCAGTATTTT. Translation gives CASSQDTGQGATDTQYF.

This clonotype has more than one count but fewer than ten. The rearrangement links TRBV7-3 to TRBJ2-7; 11 positions match TRBD2. V gave up 5 bases and J gave up 3 bases; unmatched junction bases: 6. Looked up from germline, CDR1 is SGHTA and CDR2 is FQGTGA. CDR3 length equals 15 residues. The CDR3 bases are TGTGCCAGCAGCCTCGCTAGCGGGGGGTACTACGAGCAGTACTTC. It is translated as CASSLASGGYYEQYF.

In its sample, this clonotype was seen a few times. The rearrangement uses TRBV14 and TRBJ2-5, with D unclear. With 0 bases removed from V and 11 bases from J, the gap between germline ends came to 25 bases. CDR1 SGHDN and CDR2 FVKESK come from the germline V gene. CDR3 size: 17 residues. The CDR3 is CASSQEGRRSSWGEQYF. CDR3 nucleotides: TGTGCCAGCAGCCAAGAAGGTCGCAGGTCCTCATGGGGTGAGCAGTACTTC.

The rearrangement joins TRBV7-3 to TRBJ1-1; 11 bases map to TRBD1. V gave up 2 bases and J gave up 5 bases; unmatched junction bases: 4. Germline CDR1 reads SGHTA; CDR2 reads FQGTGA. This CDR3 contains 15 residues. As DNA, the CDR3 is TGTGCCAGCAGCTTATTCGGACAGGGGGCGACTGAAGCTTTCTTT. Translating it yields CASSLFGQGATEAFF. The entire variable domain, with the rest obtained from reference TRBV7-3 and TRBJ1-1, is as follows: GAGVSQTPSNKVTEKGKYVELRCDPISGHTALYWYRQSLGQGPEFLIYFQGTGAADDSGLPNDRFFAVRPEGSVSTLKIQRTERGDSAVYLCASSLFGQGATEAFFGQGTRLTVV.

This clonotype was picked up a small number of times. This sequence joins TRBV20-1 and TRBJ2-3, with unresolved D. Germline V gene lookup returns CDR1 DFQATT and CDR2 SNEGSKA (reference sequence). CDR3 length: 13 amino acids. Deletions cut 0 bases from V and 2 bases from J, with 6 bases between. CDR3 sequence (DNA): TGCAGTGCTAGAGACAGTCTCACAGATACGCAGTATTTT. As protein: CSARDSLTDTQYF.

The chain joins TRBV6-1 to TRBJ2-7, with D maybe TRBD1 (8 bases). V was pared by 2 bases and J by 4 bases, with 18 bases between. Germline-derived CDR1 and CDR2 are MNHNS and SASEGT. The CDR3 is 16 amino acids. CDR3: CASSETGQAGAYEQYF. The CDR3 DNA reads as TGTGCCAGCAGTGAAACGGGACAGGCGGGGGCTTACGAGCAGTACTTC.

The V and J genes are TRBV5-1 and TRBJ2-7; 7 bases map to TRBD2. Germline lookup yields CDR1 SGHRS and CDR2 YFSETQ. The J segment lost 6 bases and the V segment lost 4 bases, leaving 10 bases of the junction unmatched. This CDR3 contains 14 residues. CDR3 loop: CASSHPWEGGEQYF. The CDR3 DNA is TGCGCCAGCAGCCACCCTTGGGAGGGAGGCGAGCAGTACTTC. Supplemented by reference TRBV5-1 and TRBJ2-7, the full variable domain reads KAGVTQTPRYLIKTRGQQVTLSCSPISGHRSVSWYQQTPGQGLQFLFEYFSETQRNKGNFPGRFSGRQFSNSRSEMNVSTLELGDSALYLCASSHPWEGGEQYFGPGTRLTVT.

V usage is TRBV5-1 and J usage is TRBJ1-1; TRBD1 is a possible D gene (6 bases). CDR1 is SGHRS and CDR2 is YFSETQ in the germline V gene. V was clipped by 5 bases and J by 2 bases, with 13 bases between them. The CDR3 consists of 14 residues. The CDR3 DNA sequence: TGCGCCAGCAGGAGGGGGATGTCTAACACTGAAGCTTTCTTT. Translating gives CASRRGMSNTEAFF.